This paragraph covers one TCR beta chain sequence. This sample stems from a study of PD-L1 blockade in urothelial cancer. Across the study: Prior chemotherapy regimens per patient numbered 0 to 3. Each blood sample yielded a median of approximately 140,000 T cells.

The V segment lost 5 bases and the J segment 4 bases; nucleotides outside the gene matches: 5. In germline, CDR1 is SGHVS, CDR2 FNYEAQ. CDR3 length: 15 residues. This table comes from immunoSEQ multiplex PCR, and its TCRdb copy is limited to in-frame clones, with some not included. The sample records roughly 120,000 clones, roughly 91% being singletons. As to time point: peripheral blood 6 weeks after treatment start. The TCR sequence derives from a man in his sixties with urothelial cancer. Sequenced material: PBMCs, taken around atezolizumab (anti-PD-L1) treatment. The chain links TRBV7-6 to TRBJ2-2, with 9 bases fitting TRBD1. CDR3 amino acids: CASSTRQGGTGELFF. In nucleotides, the CDR3 is TGTGCCAGCAGCACTCGACAGGGGGGCACCGGGGAGCTGTTTTTT.